The entry that follows covers one T cell receptor beta chain sequence. The data stem from a study of blood T cell repertoires in COVID-19. Study background: Samples of COVID-19 (acute and convalescent) were obtained from the United States, Italy and Spain. Sources were T cells, B-cell-depleted T cells, or PBMCs; the material itself was cDNA or gDNA.

Sequencing was performed with immunoSEQ multiplex PCR; in TCRdb, only in-frame clones are kept and a portion is missing. The table shows approximately 250,000 clones, with around 86% occurring only once. Germline loops: CDR1 SGHAT, CDR2 FQNNGV. V gave up 7 bases and J gave up 4 bases; unmatched junction bases: 12. This CDR3 is 15 amino acids long. This clonotype originated in a young man who had recovered from COVID-19. What was sequenced was peripheral blood. The chain couples TRBV11-2 to TRBJ2-7; TRBD1 agrees at 8 bases. CDR3 coding DNA: TGTGCCAGCAACGCCCTCGGGACAGGCGTTTACGAGCAGTACTTC. As protein: CASNALGTGVYEQYF.